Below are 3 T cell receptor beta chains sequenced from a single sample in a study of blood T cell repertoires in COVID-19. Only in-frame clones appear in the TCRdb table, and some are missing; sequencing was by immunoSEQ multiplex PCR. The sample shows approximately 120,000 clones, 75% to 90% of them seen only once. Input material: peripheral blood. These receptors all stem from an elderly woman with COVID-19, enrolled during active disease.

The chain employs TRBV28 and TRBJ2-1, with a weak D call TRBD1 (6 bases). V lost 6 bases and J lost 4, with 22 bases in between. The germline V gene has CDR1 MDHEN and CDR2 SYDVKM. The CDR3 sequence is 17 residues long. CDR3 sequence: CASSHRDILPGYNEQFF. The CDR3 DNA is TGTGCCAGCAGCCACCGGGACATCCTCCCGGGGTACAATGAGCAGTTCTTC.

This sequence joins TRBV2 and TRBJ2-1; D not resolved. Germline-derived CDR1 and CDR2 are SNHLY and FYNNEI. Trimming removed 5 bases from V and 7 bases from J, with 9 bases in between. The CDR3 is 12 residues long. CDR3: CASSSTGNEQFF. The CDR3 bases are TGTGCCAGCAGTTCTACCGGTAATGAGCAGTTCTTC.

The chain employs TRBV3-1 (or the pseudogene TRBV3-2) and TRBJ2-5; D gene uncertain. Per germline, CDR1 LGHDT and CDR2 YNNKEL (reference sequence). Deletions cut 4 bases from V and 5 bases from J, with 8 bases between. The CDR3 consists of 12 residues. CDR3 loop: CASSPAAETQYF. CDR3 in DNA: TGTGCCAGCAGCCCCGCGGCCGAGACCCAGTACTTC.